What follows are 4 T cell receptor beta chains derived from one specimen sequenced in a study of cytomegalovirus exposure and HLA in healthy donors. Both 60 Vbeta primers and 13 Jbeta primers went into the PCR. This table comes from immunoSEQ multiplex PCR, and its TCRdb copy is limited to in-frame clones, with some not included. The sample has fewer than 150,000 clones; less than 85% are singletons. Material: PBMCs. The receptor set was obtained from a man aged 35 to 55 in good health and CMV-seropositive.

The V call is TRBV28, the J call TRBJ2-2; 11 bases fit TRBD2. Germline-derived CDR1 and CDR2 are MDHEN and SYDVKM. This CDR3 spans 16 amino acids. Trimming removed 6 bases from V and 5 bases from J; junction bases left unmatched: 8. For the CDR3, the DNA is TGTGCCAGCAGAGATAGCGGGGGGGCTACAACCGGGGAGCTGTTTTTT. Residues: CASRDSGGATTGELFF.

The chain joins TRBV5-1 to TRBJ1-4, with 9 bases that match TRBD1. The CDR3 loop spans 15 amino acids. In germline, CDR1 is SGHRS, CDR2 YFSETQ. J was trimmed by 7 bases and V by 0 bases; bases with no gene match: 4. CDR3 sequence reads: CASSLDRGQGEKLFF. CDR3 sequence (DNA): TGCGCCAGCAGCTTGGACAGGGGGCAAGGTGAAAAACTGTTTTTT. Supplemented by reference TRBV5-1 and TRBJ1-4, the full variable domain reads KAGVTQTPRYLIKTRGQQVTLSCSPISGHRSVSWYQQTPGQGLQFLFEYFSETQRNKGNFPGRFSGRQFSNSRSEMNVSTLELGDSALYLCASSLDRGQGEKLFFGSGTQLSVL.

J is TRBJ1-3 and V is TRBV11-1; no definite D call. Germline CDR1 is SGHAT and CDR2 is FQDESV (reference sequence). V was pared by 0 bases and J by 0 bases, with 9 bases between. This CDR3 spans 16 amino acids. CDR3 amino acids: CASSLARRSSGNTIYF. The CDR3 DNA follows: TGTGCCAGCAGCTTAGCCCGACGGAGCTCTGGAAACACCATATATTTT.

This chain connects TRBV5-1 to TRBJ1-5; 9 bases match TRBD1. The CDR3 has 15 amino acids. Germline CDR1 and CDR2: SGHRS and YFSETQ. J lost 7 bases, V lost 0 bases, and 5 bases had no gene match. For the CDR3, the DNA is TGCGCCAGCAGCTTGGGAACAGGGGGCGCCCAGCCCCAGCATTTT. Its protein is CASSLGTGGAQPQHF.